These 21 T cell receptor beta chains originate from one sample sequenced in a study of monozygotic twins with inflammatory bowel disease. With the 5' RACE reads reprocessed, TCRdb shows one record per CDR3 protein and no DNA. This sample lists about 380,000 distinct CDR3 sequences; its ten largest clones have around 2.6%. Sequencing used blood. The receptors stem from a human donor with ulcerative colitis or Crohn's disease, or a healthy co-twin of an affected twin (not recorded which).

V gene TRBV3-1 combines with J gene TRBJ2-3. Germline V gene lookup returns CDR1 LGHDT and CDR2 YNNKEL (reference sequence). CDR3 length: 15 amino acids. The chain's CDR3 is CASSQDQLTTDTQYF.

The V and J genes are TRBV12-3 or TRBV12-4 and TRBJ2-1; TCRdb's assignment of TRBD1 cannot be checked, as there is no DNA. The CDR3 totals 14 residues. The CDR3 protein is CASSFRTDYNEQFF.

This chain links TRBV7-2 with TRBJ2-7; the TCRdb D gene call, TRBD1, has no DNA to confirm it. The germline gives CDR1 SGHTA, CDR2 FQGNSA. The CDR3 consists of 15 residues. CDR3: CASSFRSGENYEQYF.

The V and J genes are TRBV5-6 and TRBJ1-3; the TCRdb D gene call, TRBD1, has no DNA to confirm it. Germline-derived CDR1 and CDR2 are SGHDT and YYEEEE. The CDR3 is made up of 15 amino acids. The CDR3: CASSLANPGVGTIYF.

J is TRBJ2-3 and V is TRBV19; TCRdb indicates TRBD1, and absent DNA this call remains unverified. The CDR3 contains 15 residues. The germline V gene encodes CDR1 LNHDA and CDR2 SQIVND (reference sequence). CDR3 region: CASSPGTGGTDTQYF. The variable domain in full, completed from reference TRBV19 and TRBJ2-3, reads DGGITQSPKYLFRKEGQNVTLSCEQNLNHDAMYWYRQDPGQGLRLIYYSQIVNDFQKGDIAEGYSVSREKKESFPLTVTSAQKNPTAFYLCASSPGTGGTDTQYFGPGTRLTVL.

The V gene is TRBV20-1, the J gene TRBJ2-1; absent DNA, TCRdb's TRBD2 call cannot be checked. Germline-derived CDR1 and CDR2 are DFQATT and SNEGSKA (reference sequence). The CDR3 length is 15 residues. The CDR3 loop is CSAPLIAGGRNEQFF.

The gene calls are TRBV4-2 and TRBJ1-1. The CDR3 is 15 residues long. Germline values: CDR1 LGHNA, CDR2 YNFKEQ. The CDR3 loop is CASSQVLLGNTEAFF.

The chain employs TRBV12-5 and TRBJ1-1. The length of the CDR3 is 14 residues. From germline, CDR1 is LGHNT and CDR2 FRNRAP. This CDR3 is CASLNPSGNTEAFF.

CDR3 protein: CASSPLGGTYNEQFF. The V gene is TRBV7-3, the J gene TRBJ2-1; without DNA, the TCRdb call of TRBD1 cannot be checked. Per the germline V gene, CDR1 is SGHTA and CDR2 is FQGTGA. The CDR3 is 15 residues long.

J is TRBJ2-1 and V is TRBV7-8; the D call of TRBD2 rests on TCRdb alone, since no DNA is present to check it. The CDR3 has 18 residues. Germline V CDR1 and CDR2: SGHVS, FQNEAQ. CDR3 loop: CASSLKLAGAGYYNEQFF. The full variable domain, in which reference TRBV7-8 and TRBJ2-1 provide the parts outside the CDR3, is GAGVSQSPRYKVAKRGQDVALRCDPISGHVSLFWYQQALGQGPEFLTYFQNEAQLDKSGLPSDRFFAERPEGSVSTLKIQRTQQEDSAVYLCASSLKLAGAGYYNEQFFGPGTRLTVL.

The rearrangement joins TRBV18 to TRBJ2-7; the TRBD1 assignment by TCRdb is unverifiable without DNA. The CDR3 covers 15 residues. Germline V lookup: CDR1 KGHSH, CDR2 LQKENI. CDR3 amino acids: CASSPPSSPDYEQYF.

The CDR3 here is CASSVATADTGELFF. The rearrangement joins TRBV9 to TRBJ2-2. Germline CDR1 and CDR2: SGDLS and YYNGEE. The CDR3 runs to 15 residues.

The CDR3 is CASSFEGETQYF. The chain recombines TRBV12-3 or TRBV12-4 with TRBJ2-5; TCRdb's assignment of TRBD1 cannot be checked, as there is no DNA. This CDR3 spans 12 amino acids.

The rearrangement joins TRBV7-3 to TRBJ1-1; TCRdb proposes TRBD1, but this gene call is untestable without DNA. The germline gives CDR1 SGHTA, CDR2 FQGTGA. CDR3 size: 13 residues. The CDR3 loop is CASSDRVNTEAFF.

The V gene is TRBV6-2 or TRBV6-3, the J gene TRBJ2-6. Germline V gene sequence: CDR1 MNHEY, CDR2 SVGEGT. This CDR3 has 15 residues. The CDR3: CASSYWRSGANVLTF.

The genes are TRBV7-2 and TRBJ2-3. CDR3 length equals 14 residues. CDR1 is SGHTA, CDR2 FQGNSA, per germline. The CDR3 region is CASSPEFSADTQYF.

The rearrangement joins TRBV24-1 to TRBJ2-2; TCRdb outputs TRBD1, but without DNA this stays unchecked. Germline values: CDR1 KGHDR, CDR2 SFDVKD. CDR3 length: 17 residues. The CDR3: CATSDTTGRTNTGELFF.

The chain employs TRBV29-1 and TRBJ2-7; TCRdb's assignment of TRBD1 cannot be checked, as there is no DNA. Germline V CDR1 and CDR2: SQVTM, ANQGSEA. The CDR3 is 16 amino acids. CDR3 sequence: CSVVGVLTGLSYEQYF.

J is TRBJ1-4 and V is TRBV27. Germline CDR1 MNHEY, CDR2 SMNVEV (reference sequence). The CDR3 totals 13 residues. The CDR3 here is CASSLTTLEKLFF.

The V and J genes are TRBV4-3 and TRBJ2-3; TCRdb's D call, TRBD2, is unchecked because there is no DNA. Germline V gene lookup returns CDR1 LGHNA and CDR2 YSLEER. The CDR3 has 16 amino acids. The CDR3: CASSQDFQTAADTQYF.

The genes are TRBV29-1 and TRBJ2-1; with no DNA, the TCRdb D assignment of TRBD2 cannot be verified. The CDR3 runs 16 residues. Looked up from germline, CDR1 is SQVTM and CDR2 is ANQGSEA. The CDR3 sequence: CSSSATSGVTYNEQFF.